What follows are 8 T cell receptor beta chains derived from one specimen sequenced in a study of Ad26.COV2.S vaccination and SARS-CoV-2 variants. The method was immunoSEQ multiplex PCR; TCRdb's version includes in-frame clones alone and lacks a portion of them. Here the sample spans fewer than 150,000 clones, 70% to 90% being singletons. The source material was peripheral blood, sampled after recovery from COVID-19. The receptors originated from a human donor who had recovered from COVID-19.

This clone was observed a few times. The chain combines TRBV5-4 with TRBJ1-1; D call uncertain. CDR3 length equals 13 residues. The germline V gene encodes CDR1 SGHNT and CDR2 YYREEE (reference sequence). The V gene lost 4 bases and the J gene lost 3 bases, with 10 bases spanning the gap. The CDR3 here is CASSPDRYTEAFF. CDR3 sequence (DNA): TGTGCCAGCAGCCCGGACCGATACACTGAAGCTTTCTTT.

The chain combines TRBV12-3 or TRBV12-4 with TRBJ1-2; no reliable D call. Trimming pared 6 bases from V and 2 bases from J, leaving 10 bases between. The CDR3 has 13 residues. The CDR3 loop is CASSYGRNYGYTF. The CDR3 DNA reads TGTGCCAGCAGCTACGGACGGAACTATGGCTACACCTTC.

This chain links TRBV5-1 with TRBJ1-2; D is possibly TRBD1 (6 bases). Germline V gene sequence: CDR1 SGHRS, CDR2 YFSETQ. The CDR3 has 13 amino acids. Trimming cost V 4 bases and J 7 bases, with 14 bases left between them. As DNA, the CDR3 is TGCGCCAGCAGCCCGGAGGGGGTAACTGGCTACACCTTC. Protein: CASSPEGVTGYTF.

The rearrangement uses TRBV27 and TRBJ1-2; 7 positions match TRBD1. The CDR3 has 13 amino acids. CDR1 is MNHEY and CDR2 is SMNVEV in the germline V gene (reference sequence). After removal of 2 bases from V and 5 bases from J, the junction contained 2 bases not matched to a gene. This chain's CDR3 is CASSLQGGYGYTF. The CDR3 nucleotides are TGTGCCAGCAGTTTACAGGGGGGGTATGGCTACACCTTC.

The chain is built from TRBV9 and TRBJ2-1, with 11 positions matching TRBD2. CDR3 length equals 18 residues. The junction had 8 bases not matched to a gene; V was cut back by 0 bases and J by 3 bases. CDR1 and CDR2 from the germline V gene are SGDLS and YYNGEE. Written as DNA, the CDR3 is TGTGCCAGCAGCGTAGCGGAGACTAGCGGGGCGGTCTACAATGAGCAGTTCTTC. It yields the protein CASSVAETSGAVYNEQFF.

This chain connects TRBV11-2 to TRBJ1-1, with D tentatively TRBD1 (5 bases). Trimming left V 1 base short and J 3 bases short, with 9 bases between. The CDR3 extends over 14 amino acids. CDR1 is SGHAT and CDR2 is FQNNGV in the germline V gene. The CDR3 nucleotides read TGTGCCAGCAGCTTAGTCTTAGGGGACACTGAAGCTTTCTTT. Translated: CASSLVLGDTEAFF.

The chain employs TRBV4-3 and TRBJ2-1, with 8 bases identical to TRBD1. There are 15 residues in the CDR3. CDR1 is LGHNA, CDR2 YSLEER, per germline. V shed 5 bases and J 5 bases; nucleotides not matched to a gene: 8. CDR3 sequence reads: CASSFYQGANNEQFF. The CDR3 nucleotides are TGCGCCAGCAGCTTCTATCAGGGGGCTAACAATGAGCAGTTCTTC.

The count of this clone is one. V gene TRBV7-8 combines with J gene TRBJ1-5; no firm D call. Germline V gene data show CDR1 as SGHVS and CDR2 as FQNEAQ. Trimming pared 7 bases from V and 3 bases from J, leaving 10 bases between. This CDR3 is 13 amino acids long. The CDR3: CASNEGNNQPQHF. CDR3 nucleotides: TGTGCCAGCAACGAGGGTAACAATCAGCCCCAGCATTTT.